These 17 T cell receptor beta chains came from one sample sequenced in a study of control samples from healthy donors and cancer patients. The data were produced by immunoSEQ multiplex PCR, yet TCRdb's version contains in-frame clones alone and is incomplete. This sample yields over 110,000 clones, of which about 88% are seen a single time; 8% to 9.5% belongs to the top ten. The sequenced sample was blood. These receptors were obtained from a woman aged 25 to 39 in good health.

The CDR3: CASSRTGAVTETQYF. The CDR3 DNA reads TGTGCCAGCAGTCGGACAGGGGCGGTGACAGAGACCCAGTACTTC. The chain carries TRBV11-2 and TRBJ2-5; 9 nucleotides line up with TRBD1. V shed 6 bases, J shed 4 bases, and the junction held 9 bases outside the gene matches. The CDR3 extends over 15 amino acids. Germline-derived CDR1 and CDR2 are SGHAT and FQNNGV.

The CDR3 loop is CASSLGTGFGYTF. CDR3 in DNA: TGCGCCAGCAGCTTGGGGACAGGGTTTGGCTACACCTTC. The rearrangement joins TRBV5-1 to TRBJ1-2; 8 bases line up with TRBD1. Germline-derived CDR1 and CDR2 are SGHRS and YFSETQ. The V and J ends lost 0 bases and 7 bases, in that order; junction bases with no gene match: 2. The CDR3 contains 13 residues.

The CDR3 coding sequence is TGTGCCAGCAGCGTATATACAGGGAGCTCCTACGAGCAGTACTTC. This translates into CASSVYTGSSYEQYF. The J gene is TRBJ2-7, the V gene TRBV7-2, with D tentatively TRBD1 (6 bases). The ends were cut back, 5 bases at V and 0 bases at J, with 14 bases in the middle. This CDR3 has 15 residues. Germline lookup yields CDR1 SGHTA and CDR2 FQGNSA.

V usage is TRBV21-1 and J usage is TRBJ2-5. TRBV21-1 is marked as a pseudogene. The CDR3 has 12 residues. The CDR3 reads CASIKGEETQYF. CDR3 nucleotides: TGTGCCAGCATTAAGGGTGAGGAGACCCAGTACTTC.

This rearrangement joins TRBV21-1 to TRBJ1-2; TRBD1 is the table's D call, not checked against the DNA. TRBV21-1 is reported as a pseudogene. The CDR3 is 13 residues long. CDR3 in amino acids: CASSPPLTSGYTF. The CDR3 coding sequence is TGTGCCAGCAGCCCGCCTTTAACCAGTGGCTACACCTTC.

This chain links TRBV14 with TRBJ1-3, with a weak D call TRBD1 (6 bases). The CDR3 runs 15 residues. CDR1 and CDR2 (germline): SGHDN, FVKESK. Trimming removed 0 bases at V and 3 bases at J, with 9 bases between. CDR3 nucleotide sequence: TGTGCCAGCAGCCAAGAACAGGGACTTGGAAACACCATATATTTT. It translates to CASSQEQGLGNTIYF.

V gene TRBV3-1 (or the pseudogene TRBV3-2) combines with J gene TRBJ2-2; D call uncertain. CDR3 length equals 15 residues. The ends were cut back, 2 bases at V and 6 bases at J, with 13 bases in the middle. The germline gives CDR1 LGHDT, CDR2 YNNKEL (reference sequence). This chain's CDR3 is CASSQNPRGAGELFF. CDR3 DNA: TGTGCCAGCAGCCAAAACCCCCGAGGCGCCGGGGAGCTGTTTTTT.

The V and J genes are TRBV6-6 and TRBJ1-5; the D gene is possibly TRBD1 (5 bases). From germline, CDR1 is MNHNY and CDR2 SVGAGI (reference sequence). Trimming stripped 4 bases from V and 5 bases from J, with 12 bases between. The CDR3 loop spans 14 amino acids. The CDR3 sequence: CASSSSGSDQPQHF. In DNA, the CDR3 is TGTGCCAGCAGTTCATCAGGGTCCGATCAGCCCCAGCATTTT.

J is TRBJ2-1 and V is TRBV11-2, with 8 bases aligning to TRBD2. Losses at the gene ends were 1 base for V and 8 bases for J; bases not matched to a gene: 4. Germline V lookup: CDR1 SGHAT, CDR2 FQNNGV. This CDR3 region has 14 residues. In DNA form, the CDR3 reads TGTGCCAGCAGCTTAGCGGGAGGGCCCCATGAGCAGTTCTTC. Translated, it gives CASSLAGGPHEQFF.

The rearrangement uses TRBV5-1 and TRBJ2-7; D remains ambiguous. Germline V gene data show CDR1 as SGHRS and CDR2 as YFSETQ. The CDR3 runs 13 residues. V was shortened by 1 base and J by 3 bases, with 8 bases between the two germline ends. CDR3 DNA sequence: TGCGCCAGCAGCTTGTTTCTAGGCTACGAGCAGTACTTC. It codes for CASSLFLGYEQYF. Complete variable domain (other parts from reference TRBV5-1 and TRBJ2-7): KAGVTQTPRYLIKTRGQQVTLSCSPISGHRSVSWYQQTPGQGLQFLFEYFSETQRNKGNFPGRFSGRQFSNSRSEMNVSTLELGDSALYLCASSLFLGYEQYFGPGTRLTVT.

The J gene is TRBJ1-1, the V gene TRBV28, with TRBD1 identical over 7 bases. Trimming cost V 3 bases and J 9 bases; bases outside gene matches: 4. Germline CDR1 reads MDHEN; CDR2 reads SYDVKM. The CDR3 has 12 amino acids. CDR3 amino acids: CASSFVTGKAFF. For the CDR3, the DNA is TGTGCCAGCAGTTTCGTGACAGGGAAAGCTTTCTTT.

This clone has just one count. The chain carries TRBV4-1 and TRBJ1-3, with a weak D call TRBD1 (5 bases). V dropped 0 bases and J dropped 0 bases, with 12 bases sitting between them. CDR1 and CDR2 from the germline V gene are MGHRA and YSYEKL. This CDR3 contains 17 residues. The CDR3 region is CASSQDWGLGSGNTIYF. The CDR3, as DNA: TGCGCCAGCAGCCAAGATTGGGGCCTGGGCTCTGGAAACACCATATATTTT.

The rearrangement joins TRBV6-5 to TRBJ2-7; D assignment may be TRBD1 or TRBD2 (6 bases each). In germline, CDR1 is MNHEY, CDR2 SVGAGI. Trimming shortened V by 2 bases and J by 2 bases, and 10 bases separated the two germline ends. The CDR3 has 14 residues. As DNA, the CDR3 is TGTGCCAGCAGTTACCAACGGGGGCCCTACGAGCAGTACTTC. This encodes CASSYQRGPYEQYF.

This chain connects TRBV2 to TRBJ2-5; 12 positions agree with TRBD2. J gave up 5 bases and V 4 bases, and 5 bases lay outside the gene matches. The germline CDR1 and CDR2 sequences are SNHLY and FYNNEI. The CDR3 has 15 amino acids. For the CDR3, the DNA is TGTGCCAGCAGTGGACGACTAGCGGGAGAGGAGACCCAGTACTTC. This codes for CASSGRLAGEETQYF.

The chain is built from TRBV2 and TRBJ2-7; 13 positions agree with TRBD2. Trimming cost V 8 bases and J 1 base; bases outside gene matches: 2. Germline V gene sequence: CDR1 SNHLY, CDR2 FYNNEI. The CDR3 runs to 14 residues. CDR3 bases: TGTGCCAGCGCGGGACTAGCGGGATCCTACGAGCAGTACTTC. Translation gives CASAGLAGSYEQYF.

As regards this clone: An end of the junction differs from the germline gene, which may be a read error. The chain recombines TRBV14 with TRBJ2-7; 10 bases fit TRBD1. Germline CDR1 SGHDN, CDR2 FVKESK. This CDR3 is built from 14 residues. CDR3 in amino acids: CASSQAPTGGKRDF. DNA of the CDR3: TGTGCCAGCAGCCAAGCACCGACAGGGGGCAAGCGGGACTTC.

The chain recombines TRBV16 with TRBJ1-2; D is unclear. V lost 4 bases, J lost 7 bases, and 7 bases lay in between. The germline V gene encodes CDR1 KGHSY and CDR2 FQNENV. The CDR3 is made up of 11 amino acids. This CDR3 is CASSPLRGYTF. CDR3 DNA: TGTGCCAGCAGCCCCTTGCGTGGCTACACCTTC.